Sequencing of this T cell receptor (beta chain) was carried out in a study of shared clonotypes between healthy human individuals (TCRdb year 2020). The study in broad terms: The cohort included a few men and a couple of women between 18 and 49 years of age. For each donor, CD4 naive and CD4 memory were each run on three plates, CD8 naive on two plates, and CD8 memory on one plate. Blood TCR repertoires of five healthy adults were deeply sequenced to estimate repertoire size and the extent of clonotype sharing between individuals. To increase sequencing depth and limit assay-specific biases, TCR repertoire library preparation and sequencing were carried out by different laboratories using diverse techniques. Per donor, leukapheresis produced somewhere between about 0.9 and 9 billion PBMCs. Points the paper makes about the study in general: Higher generation probabilities were observed for clonotypes shared by all four sorted-subset donors than for non-shared clonotypes. Across a few donors, roughly 5% of naive CD4, 3% to 3.5% of naive CD8, roughly 2.3% of memory CD4, and about 0.44% of memory CD8 clonotypes were shared. Naive subsets generally had larger estimated clonotype richness than memory subsets. Sampling was limited to blood, and TCR repertoires in tissue likely differ from TCR repertoires in blood. Even with the large sequencing depth, rarefaction of the sorted-subset datasets indicated that sequencing was incomplete. The genetic and exposure-history diversity represented was limited by the small number of donors. Pairwise subsampling indicated that sequencing depth was expected to affect the degree of clonotype sharing among donors.

Details on this clone: Its antigen is currently not known. One base away there is no much larger clone; base qualities are not given.

The donors were healthy, HIV-negative adults who had no recently reported acute infections or vaccinations. All donors were Caucasian adults living in Nashville, Tennessee, USA. CD4+ T cells were enriched through magnetic negative selection, after which naive cells were positively selected on CD45RA and the remaining negative fraction served as the memory subset. Blood was obtained by leukapheresis, after which PBMCs were separated by Ficoll-Histopaque density gradient centrifugation and cryopreserved in liquid nitrogen vapor phase. Analytical flow cytometry was used to check the purity and quantity of every magnetically sorted T cell population. Genomic DNA was isolated from every sorted fraction and measured by UV absorbance on a Nanodrop 2000c. Using the deep immunoSEQ assay, TCR CDR3 regions were amplified from genomic DNA by multiplex PCR. Extracted genomic DNA from each cell subset was spread evenly across all wells of several immunoSEQ 96-well plates, with each plate serving as a replicate. For sorted subsets, each replicate PCR was loaded with 150 to 250 ng genomic DNA, equivalent to some 31,000 T cell genomes. Purified libraries were quantified with a Qubit 3.0 fluorometer, sized on a Bioanalyzer 2100, and re-quantified with the KAPA Library Quantification kit. Every immunoSEQ 96-well plate was sequenced on a dedicated single-read 150-cycle Illumina NextSeq 550 flow cell. Per the source publication's procedure: Because the immunoSEQ output held only junctional sequences and lacked quality scores, the filtering could not match the filtering applied to full-length reads. Sequences were annotated with PyIR, a Python wrapper for IgBLAST v1.9, and V/J genes and CDR3 were assigned using IMGT germline references. Reads with weak V/J assignments (E-value above 1e-6), missing CDR3, stop codons, out-of-frame junctions, or ambiguous translated residues were removed. V3J clonotypes were defined as sequences sharing the same inferred V gene, J gene, and CDR3 amino acid sequence. Percentage overlap between repertoires was calculated by dividing the number of shared unique clonotypes by the size of the smaller repertoire. Repertoire richness was assessed with RTK rarefaction, the Chao1 estimator, and Recon v2.1 estimates of unobserved clonotypes. Generation probabilities were computed with OLGA for all TCRbeta clonotypes obtained by the gDNA method from a handful of donors. TCRdb took over this immuneACCESS table, retaining in-frame rearrangements with V and J assigned. Such tables are incomplete; in checked studies, under half of the missing clones stem from an unresolved V gene, and the remainder is unexplained. V and J calls and clone size follow that table, whereas D and trimming were derived from the DNA. The sample table shows about 980,000 clones, and about 80% are seen once. Clones ranked in the top ten supply about 1.5% of the sample.

The source of this sequence is a man aged 18 to 29 in good health. Sequenced sample: memory CD4+ T cells sorted from blood. Per the publication, the cell subset or site label means: CD45RA-negative fraction.

The CDR3: CASSSGFSGGAPETQYF. In nucleotides, the sequence is TGCGCCAGCAGCTCTGGATTTAGCGGGGGGGCCCCAGAGACCCAGTACTTC. The chain was built from TRBV5-1 and TRBJ2-5, with 11 bases matching TRBD2. CDR1 and CDR2, per the germline V gene, are SGHRS and YFSETQ. Compared with germline, V lacks 3 bases and J lacks 4 bases; bases without a gene match: 11. The cysteine opens and the phenylalanine closes a CDR3 of 17 amino acids. The entry retains the CDR3 DNA only, 51 bases that are in frame from base 1.